This T cell receptor (beta chain) was sequenced for a study of somatic mutations in cytotoxic T cells in rheumatoid arthritis (dated by TCRdb to about 2017). About the study as a whole: Some T-cell populations stained with V beta antibodies were sorted by flow on a FACSAria II or Sony SH800 to nearly 100% purity, with sorted V beta1+ cells additionally subjected to TCRB sequencing. The median ages of the patient and control groups were essentially identical. For some 68 rheumatoid arthritis patients and 20 healthy controls, TCRB deep sequencing was carried out. In newly diagnosed rheumatoid arthritis without treatment, the study examined if expanded CD8+ T-cell clones harbor somatic mutations, relying on TCRB deep sequencing to characterize clonality.

With a median age of 56 years (range roughly 20-80) and roughly 59% female, the healthy controls consisted of fewer than 25 blood donors whose buffy coats were used. Flow cytometry confirmed the purity of CD4+ and CD8+ cells that had been isolated by positive magnetic bead selection on an AutoMACS. Isolation of peripheral blood mononuclear cells was done through Ficoll-Paque PLUS density gradient separation. DNA from CD4-enriched, CD8-enriched or PBMC samples was extracted using Nucleospin Tissue or Tissue XS kits and then quantified on a Qubit 2.0 fluorometer. The CDR3, cysteine through phenylalanine, is 15 amino acids long. Only CDR3 DNA is held: 45 bases, read in frame from base 1. CDR1 and CDR2, per the germline V gene (reference sequence), are LNHDA and SQIVND. V lost 7 bases and J lost 0 bases; the stretch between them is 14 bases long. In regard to this clone: What this receptor recognizes is not known. The record has no base qualities; no much larger clone is one base away.

The immunoSEQ assay was applied to genomic DNA for TCRB CDR3 sequencing. As for the authors' bioinformatics: Only productive TCRB rearrangements were included in the analyses. A clone was defined by a unique TCRB CDR3 sequence, and clonality was computed as a productive clonality index based on Shannon entropy. The template counts of each clone relative to the total templates per sample were used to calculate repertoire overlap between two samples. Flow cytometry-measured V-gene usage correlated with V-gene usage from TCRB sequencing, with a Spearman r of roughly 0.61. In TCRdb, the immuneACCESS table is reduced to in-frame sequences with V and J assigned. These tables do not hold every clone; where another copy was compared, an unresolved V gene accounts for under half, and the others remain unexplained. V and J calls and clone size are as listed in that table; D and trimming were resolved from the DNA. The sample data list tens of thousands of clones, and 70% to 85% of these were observed just once. The top ten hold more than 2.5% of the sample.

What the research found in general, with its limitations: It was unknown which antigens the expanded CD8+ clones targeted, and their absence from virus-specific databases did not exclude viral specificity. CD8+ clonality increased with age in patients (Spearman r ≈ 0.49) but not in healthy controls. There was no significant difference in CD8+ T-cell clonality between rheumatoid arthritis patients and age-matched healthy controls. The slight underrepresentation of TRBV07 in patients was not corrected for multiple comparisons. In 8 out of 65 patients, more than 20% of CD8+ cells belonged to the largest CD8+ clone, while several identical CD8+ TCRB sequences were shared between blood and synovial fluid.

The TCR originated in a man aged 40-55 years in good health. Sample: CD8+ T cells sorted from blood. This chain is built from TRBV19 and TRBJ2-3; the D segment cannot be called with confidence. The nucleotides read TGTGCCAGTACCCCGGCCGGGCCTAGCACAGATACGCAGTATTTT. This gives the protein CASTPAGPSTDTQYF. With the rest looked up from the reference TRBV19 and TRBJ2-3 genes rather than sequenced, the full variable domain is DGGITQSPKYLFRKEGQNVTLSCEQNLNHDAMYWYRQDPGQGLRLIYYSQIVNDFQKGDIAEGYSVSREKKESFPLTVTSAQKNPTAFYLCASTPAGPSTDTQYFGPGTRLTVL.